Listed here are 2 T cell receptor beta chains from one sample, sequenced in a study of PD-1 blockade in classical Hodgkin lymphoma. Libraries were prepared by immunoSEQ multiplex PCR; TCRdb keeps only in-frame clonotypes and omits some of them. Among about 22,000 clones listed, more than 65% were seen once. The patients all showed relapse after autologous stem cell transplantation, while their brentuximab vedotin exposure varied. The specimen was peripheral blood mononuclear cells (PBMCs), collected at baseline. The source is a human donor with classical Hodgkin lymphoma.

This clone showed up just a few times. This rearrangement joins TRBV10-1 to TRBJ1-5, with 7 bases fitting TRBD1. Germline V gene data show CDR1 as WNHNN and CDR2 as SYGVQD (reference sequence). This CDR3 comprises 13 residues. Trimming removed 2 bases from V and 10 bases from J; junction bases left unmatched: 5. The CDR3 DNA sequence: TGCGCCAGCAGTGAGGCCACAGGGGACCCCCAGCATTTT. Amino acids: CASSEATGDPQHF.

This clone counts as medium-sized. The chain recombines TRBV7-6 with TRBJ1-1, with D perhaps TRBD1 (5 bases). The CDR3 covers 14 residues. CDR1 is SGHVS, CDR2 FNYEAQ, per germline. V gave up 2 bases and J gave up 4 bases, with 11 bases separating them. In DNA, the CDR3 is TGTGCCAGCAGCTTAAATGGGGGTATCACTGAAGCTTTCTTT. It specifies CASSLNGGITEAFF. The variable domain in full, with the rest retrieved from reference TRBV7-6 and TRBJ1-1, is GAGVSQSPRYKVTKRGQDVALRCDPISGHVSLYWYRQALGQGPEFLTYFNYEAQQDKSGLPNDRFSAERPEGSISTLTIQRTEQRDSAMYRCASSLNGGITEAFFGQGTRLTVV.